The T cell receptor beta chain described here comes from a study of blood T cells in healthy people across ages. Remarks on this clonotype: What it recognizes is unknown. One end of the junction does not line up with germline, which may come from a read error.

Germline lookup yields CDR1 SGHRS and CDR2 YFSETQ. This CDR3 has 15 amino acids. Findings and limits, study-wide: Diversity of TCR beta per million T cells declined in a roughly linear way with age.

A J-beta primer mix and a sample-barcoded 5' primer were used in a second PCR of about 6 to 12 cycles. MiXCR, applied by TCRdb to the 5' RACE reads, yields one record per CDR3 protein. The repertoire includes 540,000 or so distinct CDR3 sequences, more than 45% of them detected once, and around 23% sits in the top ten. The sequencing sample was made of blood. The chain joins TRBV5-1 to TRBJ2-3, with TRBD2 identical over 14 bases. The origin of this receptor is a man of 80 years or more in good health. The CDR3 DNA is TGCGCTAGCAAAGGGACTAGCGGGAGTGCAGATACGCAGTATTTT. Its protein is CASKGTSGSADTQYF.